What follows are 21 T cell receptor beta chains derived from one specimen sequenced in a study of CD8 T cells in ankylosing spondylitis. TCRdb ran MiXCR on the 5' RACE reads and lists one entry per CDR3 protein. The repertoire holds several thousand distinct CDR3 sequences, with around 2.3% as singletons. Sample: blood, either unsorted or a sorted T cell fraction (not recorded which). The receptors originated from a male donor with ankylosing spondylitis or in good health (not recorded which).

This clonotype is medium-sized (0.01 to 0.1%) within its sample. This rearrangement joins TRBV9 to TRBJ2-2, with TRBD2 matching over 11 bases. The CDR3 extends over 16 amino acids. Germline assignment: CDR1 SGDLS and CDR2 YYNGEE. The V and J ends lost 4 bases and 3 bases, in that order; junction bases with no gene match: 5. CDR3 residues: CASSFSGRADTGELFF. The DNA of the CDR3 is TGTGCCAGCAGCTTTAGCGGGAGGGCCGACACCGGGGAGCTGTTTTTT.

This clonotype appeared many times. V gene TRBV9 combines with J gene TRBJ2-7, with 12 bases aligning to TRBD2. This CDR3 is 15 amino acids long. V lost 0 bases and J lost 3; bases outside the gene matches: 1. CDR1 and CDR2 from the germline V gene are SGDLS and YYNGEE. The CDR3 spells CASSVGLAGVYEQYF. CDR3 nucleotide sequence: TGTGCCAGCAGCGTAGGACTAGCGGGAGTCTACGAGCAGTACTTC.

Judged by abundance, this clonotype is medium-sized. This chain joins TRBV9 and TRBJ2-5, with D perhaps TRBD2 (5 bases). CDR3 size: 15 residues. Germline CDR1 reads SGDLS; CDR2 reads YYNGEE. V was pared by 0 bases and J by 2 bases, with 11 bases between. The DNA for the CDR3 is TGTGCCAGCAGCGTAGATGTGGGAGCGCAAGAGACCCAGTACTTC. Protein product: CASSVDVGAQETQYF.

This clonotype was detected ten times or more. The genes are TRBV9 and TRBJ2-5; D is possibly TRBD2 (5 bases). Trimming took 3 bases from V and 0 from J, leaving 12 bases between them. The germline gives CDR1 SGDLS, CDR2 YYNGEE. The CDR3 is 15 residues long. The CDR3 sequence is CASSGGRLNQETQYF. As DNA, the CDR3 is TGTGCCAGCAGCGGAGGGCGACTAAACCAAGAGACCCAGTACTTC.

This clonotype is medium-sized (0.01 to 0.1%). The gene calls are TRBV9 and TRBJ2-5, with 7 bases identical to TRBD1. V lost 3 bases, J lost 1 base, and 3 bases stayed unmatched. This CDR3 spans 14 amino acids. CDR1 is SGDLS, CDR2 YYNGEE, per germline. CDR3 in amino acids: CASSARDSQETQYF. In DNA, the CDR3 is TGTGCCAGCAGCGCGAGGGACAGCCAAGAGACCCAGTACTTC.

This clonotype was observed at least ten times. The J gene is TRBJ1-1, the V gene TRBV9; D may be TRBD1 (5 bases). The CDR3 contains 16 residues. Germline assignment: CDR1 SGDLS and CDR2 YYNGEE. V gave up 0 bases and J gave up 0 bases, with 12 bases separating them. CDR3 sequence reads: CASSVDPGTMNTEAFF. CDR3 coding DNA: TGTGCCAGCAGCGTAGACCCAGGGACTATGAACACTGAAGCTTTCTTT.

This clonotype was seen many times. The chain carries TRBV9 and TRBJ2-7, with D possibly matching TRBD2 (6 bases). CDR1 and CDR2 (germline): SGDLS, YYNGEE. CDR3 size: 13 residues. The germline V and J ends were trimmed by 3 bases and 6 bases, with 13 bases remaining between them. The CDR3 sequence is CASSAPPGGEQYF. The CDR3 bases are TGTGCCAGCAGCGCCCCTCCCGGGGGCGAGCAGTACTTC.

This clonotype was observed many times. The V call is TRBV9, the J call TRBJ2-1; 8 bases fit TRBD2. Germline assignment: CDR1 SGDLS and CDR2 YYNGEE. Losses at the gene ends were 0 bases for V and 2 bases for J; bases not matched to a gene: 1. CDR3 length equals 15 residues. CDR3 nucleotides: TGTGCCAGCAGCGTAGGAGCGGGGGCCTACAATGAGCAGTTCTTC. It encodes CASSVGAGAYNEQFF.

This clonotype appeared many times. The chain is built from TRBV9 and TRBJ1-5; D is uncertain. V lost 6 bases and J 2 bases, leaving 12 bases between the germline ends. The CDR3 is 14 amino acids. Germline CDR1 and CDR2: SGDLS and YYNGEE. DNA of the CDR3: TGTGCCAGCACCGAGGGAAGTGGCAATCAGCCCCAGCATTTT. Its translation is CASTEGSGNQPQHF. Filled out from reference TRBV9 and TRBJ1-5, the complete variable domain reads DSGVTQTPKHLITATGQRVTLRCSPRSGDLSVYWYQQSLDQGLQFLIQYYNGEERAKGNILERFSAQQFPDLHSELNLSSLELGDSALYFCASTEGSGNQPQHFGDGTRLSIL.

This clonotype appeared many times. This rearrangement joins TRBV9 to TRBJ2-1, with D perhaps TRBD1 (6 bases). The germline V gene encodes CDR1 SGDLS and CDR2 YYNGEE. The CDR3 consists of 15 residues. Trimming stripped 3 bases from V and 4 bases from J, with 14 bases between. The DNA for the CDR3 is TGTGCCAGCAGCGAGGGACACTCCCATTACAATGAGCAGTTCTTC. It specifies CASSEGHSHYNEQFF. Full variable domain (rest looked up from reference TRBV9 and TRBJ2-1): DSGVTQTPKHLITATGQRVTLRCSPRSGDLSVYWYQQSLDQGLQFLIQYYNGEERAKGNILERFSAQQFPDLHSELNLSSLELGDSALYFCASSEGHSHYNEQFFGPGTRLTVL.

This clonotype is medium-sized by share. V gene TRBV9 combines with J gene TRBJ2-7; 8 bases fit TRBD2. The CDR3 extends over 17 amino acids. V lost 3 bases and J lost 0; bases outside the gene matches: 11. The germline V gene encodes CDR1 SGDLS and CDR2 YYNGEE. In DNA form, the CDR3 reads TGTGCCAGCAGCGCAGATCCGACTAGCGCACTCTCCTACGAGCAGTACTTC. Its protein is CASSADPTSALSYEQYF.

This clonotype came up many times. The chain is built from TRBV9 and TRBJ2-5; 13 positions match TRBD2. The CDR3 is 18 residues long. J gave up 2 bases and V 7 bases, and 14 bases lay outside the gene matches. The V gene's germline CDR1 is SGDLS and CDR2 YYNGEE. The CDR3 spells CASAHNPGTSGIQETQYF. For the CDR3, the DNA is TGTGCCAGCGCGCACAACCCCGGGACTAGCGGGATTCAAGAGACCCAGTACTTC.

This clonotype was observed at least ten times. The gene calls are TRBV9 and TRBJ2-7, with TRBD1 matching over 10 bases. From germline, CDR1 is SGDLS and CDR2 YYNGEE. The CDR3 has 15 residues. V lost 0 bases and J lost 2; bases outside the gene matches: 2. CDR3 protein: CASSVGGQGAYEQYF. In DNA, the CDR3 is TGTGCCAGCAGCGTAGGAGGACAGGGGGCCTACGAGCAGTACTTC.

This clonotype was observed many times. The chain is built from TRBV9 and TRBJ2-7; the D call may be TRBD1 or TRBD2 (5 bases each). CDR3 length equals 13 residues. V was cut by 4 bases and J by 2 bases, with 10 bases left in between. Germline CDR1 SGDLS, CDR2 YYNGEE. The CDR3 DNA reads as TGTGCCAGCAGCTGGGACGGCGCCTACGAGCAGTACTTC. It is translated as CASSWDGAYEQYF.

This clonotype was detected many times. This chain links TRBV9 with TRBJ2-1; 8 positions agree with TRBD1. This CDR3 has 15 amino acids. The germline gives CDR1 SGDLS, CDR2 YYNGEE. Germline trimming cut 3 bases from V and 6 bases from J; bases unmatched to any gene: 8. The CDR3 reads CASSALGQGFNEQFF. CDR3 nucleotide sequence: TGTGCCAGCAGCGCCCTTGGACAGGGTTTCAATGAGCAGTTCTTC.

This clonotype is categorized as medium-sized (0.01 to 0.1%). V is TRBV9 and J is TRBJ2-7; 12 nucleotides align to TRBD2. The CDR3 is made up of 15 amino acids. The J segment lost 4 bases and the V segment lost 4 bases, leaving 6 bases of the junction unmatched. Germline V CDR1 and CDR2: SGDLS, YYNGEE. CDR3 DNA: TGTGCCAGCAGCCCGACTAGCGGGAGCACTTACGAGCAGTACTTC. Translation gives CASSPTSGSTYEQYF.

This clonotype appeared many times. The V and J genes are TRBV9 and TRBJ2-3; TRBD2 agrees at 9 bases. The germline CDR1 and CDR2 sequences are SGDLS and YYNGEE. V was clipped by 4 bases and J by 4 bases; unmatched bases: 10. The CDR3 extends over 16 amino acids. The CDR3 protein is CASSTLAGEGADTQYF. As DNA, the CDR3 is TGTGCCAGCAGCACCTTAGCGGGAGAGGGGGCAGATACGCAGTATTTT.

This clonotype was counted many times. The rearrangement links TRBV9 to TRBJ2-1; no reliable D call. This CDR3 has 15 amino acids. With 0 bases removed from V and 8 bases from J, the gap between germline ends came to 15 bases. Germline CDR1 SGDLS, CDR2 YYNGEE. The CDR3 is CASSVGLGGLDEQFF. The CDR3 DNA reads TGTGCCAGCAGCGTAGGGCTAGGTGGGCTTGATGAGCAGTTCTTC.

This clonotype was observed many times. This rearrangement joins TRBV9 to TRBJ2-3, with 11 bases lining up with TRBD2. With 4 bases clipped from V and 6 bases from J, the junction kept 10 bases outside the gene matches. The CDR3 contains 16 residues. CDR1 SGDLS and CDR2 YYNGEE come from the germline V gene. CDR3 in amino acids: CASSSLAGVGGDTQYF. CDR3 DNA sequence: TGTGCCAGCAGCTCACTAGCGGGAGTAGGTGGGGATACGCAGTATTTT.

This clonotype was seen many times. V is TRBV9 and J is TRBJ2-7; D may be TRBD1 or TRBD2 (5 bases each). Trimming took off 4 bases at V and 2 bases at J, with 10 bases between the two ends. The CDR3 extends over 13 amino acids. The germline CDR1 and CDR2 sequences are SGDLS and YYNGEE. The CDR3 reads CASSRDGPYEQYF. For the CDR3, the DNA is TGTGCCAGCAGCCGGGACGGACCCTACGAGCAGTACTTC.

This clonotype was seen many times. The chain joins TRBV9 to TRBJ2-1, with TRBD2 identical over 7 bases. Germline values: CDR1 SGDLS, CDR2 YYNGEE. With V trimmed by 0 bases and J by 3 bases, 3 bases remained unmatched. The CDR3 length is 15 residues. CDR3 sequence: CASSVARGSYNEQFF. CDR3 sequence (DNA): TGTGCCAGCAGCGTAGCCCGCGGGAGCTACAATGAGCAGTTCTTC.